This T cell receptor beta chain was sequenced for a study of T-cell memory formation after mild COVID-19. Whole-study findings and limits: Contracting clones from day 15 to 85 showed balanced CD4/CD8; later expanders favored CD4+. Specificity for SARS-CoV-2 was not confirmed among the second-wave clones peaking on day 37.

The CDR3 contains 9 residues. CDR1 and CDR2 (germline): ENHRY, SYGVKD. Worth noting for this clonotype: Its antigen is unidentified. An end of the junction does not agree with germline; a read error may underlie this.

After 5'RACE with constant-segment primers, TCR alpha and TCR beta cDNA libraries carrying sample barcodes and UMIs were obtained. Each CDR3 protein is one row after TCRdb ran MiXCR on the 5' RACE reads. The table has 380,000 or so distinct CDR3 sequences, around 15% seen once. V usage is TRBV10-3 and J usage is TRBJ2-7; D may be TRBD2 (5 bases). Material: PBMCs or a T cell subset sorted from them (not recorded which). The receptor was derived from a young man who had mild COVID-19 (a few samples of this study predate the infection). Cell type and time point are not known. CDR3 in amino acids: CAIPRGPDF. CDR3 coding DNA: TGTGCCATCCCGCGCGGGCCGGACTTC.